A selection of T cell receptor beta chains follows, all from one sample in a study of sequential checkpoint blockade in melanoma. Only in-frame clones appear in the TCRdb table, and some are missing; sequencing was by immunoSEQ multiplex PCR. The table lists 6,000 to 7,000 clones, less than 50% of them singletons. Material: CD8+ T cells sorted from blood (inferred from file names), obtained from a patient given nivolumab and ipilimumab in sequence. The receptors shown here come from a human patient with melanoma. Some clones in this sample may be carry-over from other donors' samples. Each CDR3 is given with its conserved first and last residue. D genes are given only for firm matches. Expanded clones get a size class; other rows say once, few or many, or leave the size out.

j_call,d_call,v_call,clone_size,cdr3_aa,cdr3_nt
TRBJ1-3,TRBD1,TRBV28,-,CASGWTGWDTIYF,TGTGCCAGCGGCTGGACAGGGTGGGACACCATATATTTT
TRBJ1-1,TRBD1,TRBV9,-,CASSVGTENTEAFF,TGTGCCAGCAGCGTGGGGACAGAGAACACTGAAGCTTTCTTT
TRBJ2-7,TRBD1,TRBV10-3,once,CAISNTTRGRITYEQYF,TGTGCCATCAGTAATACAACAAGGGGGCGGATTACCTACGAGCAGTACTTC
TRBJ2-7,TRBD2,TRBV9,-,CASSVKSGLGVDEQYF,TGTGCCAGCAGCGTAAAATCCGGACTAGGTGTAGACGAGCAGTACTTC
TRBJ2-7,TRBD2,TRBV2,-,CAIGLRTSEAYEQYF,TGTGCCATCGGACTTAGGACTAGCGAGGCCTACGAGCAGTACTTC
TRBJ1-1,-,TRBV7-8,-,CASSTEQGRTEAFF,TGTGCCAGCAGCACAGAACAGGGAAGGACTGAAGCTTTCTTT
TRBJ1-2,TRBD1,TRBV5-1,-,CASRGPGQGMDGYTF,TGCGCCAGCAGGGGCCCGGGACAGGGGATGGATGGCTACACCTTC
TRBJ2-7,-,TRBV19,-,CASSIVGASYEQYF,TGTGCCAGTAGTATCGTGGGGGCCTCCTACGAGCAGTACTTC
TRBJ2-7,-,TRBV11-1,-,CASSPSTVYEQYF,TGTGCCAGCAGCCCCTCGACAGTATACGAGCAGTACTTC
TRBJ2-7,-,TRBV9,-,CASSGGGTGGGHEQYF,TGTGCCAGCAGCGGGGGGGGGACAGGCGGAGGCCACGAGCAGTACTTC
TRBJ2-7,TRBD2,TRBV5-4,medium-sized,CASSMGLADFYEQYF,TGTGCCAGCAGCATGGGACTAGCGGATTTCTACGAGCAGTACTTC
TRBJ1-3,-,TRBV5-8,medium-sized,CASSLTGSGNTIYF,TGTGCCAGCAGCTTAACAGGCTCTGGAAACACCATATATTTT
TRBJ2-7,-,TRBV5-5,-,CASSLAPGLYEQYF,TGTGCCAGCAGCTTGGCCCCGGGACTCTACGAGCAGTACTTC
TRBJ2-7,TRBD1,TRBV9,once,CASSDGQGGYEQYF,TGTGCCAGCAGCGACGGACAGGGAGGCTACGAGCAGTACTTC
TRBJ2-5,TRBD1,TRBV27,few,CASNPFPDQGARETQYF,TGTGCCAGCAATCCCTTTCCTGACCAGGGGGCGCGGGAGACCCAGTACTTC
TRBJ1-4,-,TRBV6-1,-,CASRQGTNEKLFF,TGTGCCAGCAGACAGGGTACTAATGAAAAACTGTTTTTT
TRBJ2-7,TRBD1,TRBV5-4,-,CASSTTDRVSYEQYF,TGTGCCAGCAGCACGACAGACAGGGTCTCCTACGAGCAGTACTTC
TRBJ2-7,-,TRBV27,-,CASSGGGEQYF,TGTGCCAGCAGCGGGGGTGGCGAGCAGTACTTC
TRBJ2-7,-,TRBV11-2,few,CASSLPLDRNEQYF,TGTGCCAGCAGCTTACCCCTAGACAGGAACGAGCAGTACTTC
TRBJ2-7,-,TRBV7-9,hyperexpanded,CASSLAATAYEQYF,TGTGCCAGCAGCTTAGCTGCCACAGCCTACGAGCAGTACTTC
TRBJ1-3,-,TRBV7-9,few,CANQAQVSSGNTIYF,TGTGCCAACCAGGCCCAGGTGTCCTCTGGAAACACCATATATTTT
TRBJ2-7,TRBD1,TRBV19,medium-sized,CASSITGAGYEQYF,TGTGCCAGTAGTATCACAGGGGCAGGCTACGAGCAGTACTTC
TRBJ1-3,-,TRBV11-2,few,CASSLGWSGSRGNTIYF,TGTGCCAGCAGCTTAGGGTGGTCAGGGTCGAGGGGAAACACCATATATTTT
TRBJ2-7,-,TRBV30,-,CAWSDIRQHEQYF,TGTGCCTGGAGTGACATTCGACAGCACGAGCAGTACTTC
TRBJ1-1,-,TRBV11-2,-,CASSHRAGAWDTEAFF,TGTGCCAGCAGCCATAGAGCAGGGGCGTGGGACACTGAAGCTTTCTTT
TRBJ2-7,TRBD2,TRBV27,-,CASSRRGDSYEQYF,TGTGCCAGCAGTCGGCGGGGGGACTCCTACGAGCAGTACTTC
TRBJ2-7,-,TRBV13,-,CASSLGPSYEQYF,TGTGCCAGCAGCTTAGGACCGAGCTACGAGCAGTACTTC
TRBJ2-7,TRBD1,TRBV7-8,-,CASSLAWTGDNYEQYF,TGTGCCAGCAGCTTAGCCTGGACAGGGGATAACTACGAGCAGTACTTC
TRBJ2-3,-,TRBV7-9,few,CASSQENQDTQYF,TGTGCCAGCAGCCAAGAGAATCAAGATACGCAGTATTTT
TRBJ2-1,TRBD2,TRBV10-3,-,CAIRLAGAAHNEQFF,TGTGCCATCAGACTAGCGGGGGCCGCCCACAATGAGCAGTTCTTC
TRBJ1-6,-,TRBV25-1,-,CASSESRTVYNSPLHF,TGTGCCAGCAGTGAAAGTAGAACGGTATATAATTCACCCCTCCACTTT
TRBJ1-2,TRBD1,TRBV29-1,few,CSVDKGAPDGYTF,TGCAGCGTTGACAAGGGGGCGCCTGATGGCTACACCTTC
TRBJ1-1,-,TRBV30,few,CAWGADAGVNTEAFF,TGTGCCTGGGGAGCAGATGCGGGAGTGAACACTGAAGCTTTCTTT
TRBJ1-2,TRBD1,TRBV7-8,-,CASSLAFGTADVYGYTF,TGTGCCAGCAGCTTAGCTTTCGGGACAGCCGACGTCTATGGCTACACCTTC
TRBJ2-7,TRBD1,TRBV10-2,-,CASSDGTALEQYF,TGCGCCAGCAGTGATGGGACAGCGCTCGAGCAGTACTTC
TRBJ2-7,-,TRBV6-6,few,CASSLAQGYEQYF,TGTGCCAGCAGTTTGGCCCAGGGGTACGAGCAGTACTTC
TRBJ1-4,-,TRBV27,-,CATPRKHANEKLFF,TGTGCCACCCCCCGAAAGCACGCGAATGAAAAACTGTTTTTT
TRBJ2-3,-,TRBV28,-,CASSLGGEITDTQYF,TGTGCCAGCAGTTTGGGCGGGGAGATCACAGATACGCAGTATTTT
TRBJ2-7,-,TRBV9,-,CASSVGTANSYEQYF,TGTGCCAGCAGCGTAGGGACAGCCAACTCCTACGAGCAGTACTTC
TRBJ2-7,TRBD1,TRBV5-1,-,CASSYRGNEQYF,TGCGCCAGCTCCTACAGGGGGAACGAGCAGTACTTC
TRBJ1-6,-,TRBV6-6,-,CASSYSIKGGQLHF,TGTGCCAGCAGTTACTCGATAAAGGGAGGGCAACTCCACTTT
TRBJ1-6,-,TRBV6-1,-,CASSELGVVNSPLHF,TGTGCCAGCAGTGAACTAGGGGTGGTTAATTCACCCCTCCACTTT
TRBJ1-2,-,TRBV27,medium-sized,CASSPDTPLYGYTF,TGTGCCAGCAGTCCCGACACACCCCTCTATGGCTACACCTTC
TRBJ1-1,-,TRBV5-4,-,CASSLGGDTEAFF,TGTGCCAGCAGCTTGGGCGGGGACACTGAAGCTTTCTTT
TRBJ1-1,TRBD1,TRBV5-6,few,CASSPLTGVNTEAFF,TGTGCCAGCAGCCCATTGACAGGGGTCAACACTGAAGCTTTCTTT
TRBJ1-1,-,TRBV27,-,CASSLQGNTEAFF,TGTGCCAGCAGTCTACAGGGAAACACTGAAGCTTTCTTT
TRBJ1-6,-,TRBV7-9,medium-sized,CASSRRTMGSPLHF,TGTGCCAGCAGTCGACGGACAATGGGATCACCCCTCCACTTT
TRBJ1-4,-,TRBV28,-,CASRTVSNEKLFF,TGTGCCAGCCGGACAGTCTCTAATGAAAAACTGTTTTTT
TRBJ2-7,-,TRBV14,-,CASSPDSSYEQYF,TGTGCCAGCAGCCCGGACAGCTCCTACGAGCAGTACTTC
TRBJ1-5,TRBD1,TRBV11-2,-,CASSLDRGGNQPQHF,TGTGCCAGCAGCTTAGACAGGGGGGGCAATCAGCCCCAGCATTTT
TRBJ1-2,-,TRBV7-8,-,CASSRQTEINYGYTF,TGTGCCAGCAGCAGACAGACAGAGATTAACTATGGCTACACCTTC